Sequencing of this T cell receptor beta chain was carried out in a study of blood T cell repertoires in COVID-19. Whole-study context: From the United States, Italy and Spain came samples of acute and convalescent COVID-19.

This CDR3 contains 19 residues. V lost 0 bases, J lost 0 bases, and 11 bases stayed unmatched. Germline loops: CDR1 SGHDT, CDR2 YYEEEE. In the authors' methods: For nucleated cells, counts were estimated from reference gene primer amplification. Data came from immunoSEQ multiplex PCR; TCRdb stores just in-frame clones and leaves some out. The V and J calls and the clone size are those of that table, but D and trimming were determined from the DNA. This sample has 250,000 or so clones, with around 90% found just once. Enrolled during active infection, Seattle patients were then followed longitudinally.

The rearrangement links TRBV5-6 to TRBJ2-5, with 10 bases lining up with TRBD1. The TCR was taken from a woman in her sixties or seventies with COVID-19, enrolled during active disease. The source material was peripheral blood. For the CDR3, the DNA is TGTGCCAGCAGCTTGGGGCCGGGACAGGGGACACTGTACCAAGAGACCCAGTACTTC. Its translation is CASSLGPGQGTLYQETQYF. Looking up the rest from reference TRBV5-6 and TRBJ2-5 gives the full variable domain: DAGVTQSPTHLIKTRGQQVTLRCSPKSGHDTVSWYQQALGQGPQFIFQYYEEEERQRGNFPDRFSGHQFPNYSSELNVNALLLGDSALYLCASSLGPGQGTLYQETQYFGPGTRLLVL.